This TCR beta chain was sequenced during a study of human T cells and chemical hapten exposure. TCRdb re-called the RACE reads through MiXCR, storing one row per CDR3 protein. The profile covers about 340,000 distinct CDR3 sequences, with approximately 6.3% appearing a single time and approximately 8.9% taken by the ten largest. Germline V gene data show CDR1 as SGHDT and CDR2 as YYEEEE. The CDR3 has 15 amino acids. Trimming removed 0 bases at V and 7 bases at J, with 13 bases between. This clonotype was detected a few times. Indicated time point: patch test 1, 2 weeks after DPC sensitization. Regarding treatment: therapeutic diphenylcyclopropenone sensitization with weekly scalp DPC.

The sequenced sample was whole blood, obtained in connection with sensitization to the hapten diphenylcyclopropenone (DPC). This receptor was identified in a woman aged 18-29 years with alopecia areata. Some clones in this sample may be carry-over from other donors' samples. The chain employs TRBV5-6 and TRBJ1-4; no clear D gene. The CDR3 is CASSLARADVEKLFF. CDR3 DNA: TGTGCCAGCAGCTTGGCTCGGGCAGATGTTGAAAAACTGTTTTTT.